These 32 T cell receptor beta chains originate from one sample sequenced in a study of vaccination and CD4 T cells after COVID-19. Described treatment: roughly 10-day PBMC culture with coronavirus spike peptide pools or control peptides (ViraFEST assay). Sequenced with the Oncomine TCR Beta short-read assay was DNA taken from cultured CD4+ T cells. Via MiXCR, TCRdb re-called the PCR reads, giving one row per CDR3 protein. The sample lists about 15,000 distinct CDR3 sequences; around 48% were seen once. The antigens of these receptors remain unknown. The specimen was CD4+ T cells from blood, cultured in vitro. All receptors come from a human donor who had recovered from COVID-19.

The V and J genes are TRBV5-3 and TRBJ1-1, with 8 nucleotides matching TRBD1. TRBV5-3 falls under the ORF class, with uncertain function. The junction had 25 bases not matched to a gene; V was cut back by 4 bases and J by 11 bases. CDR3 length equals 18 residues. CDR3 sequence: CARSTQDRVRDYLMMAFF. CDR3 coding DNA: TGTGCCAGAAGCACACAGGACAGGGTACGGGATTATTTGATGATGGCTTTCTTT.

The rearrangement links TRBV5-1 to TRBJ2-1; TRBD2 matches at 10 bases. J lost 5 bases, V lost 1 base, and 9 bases had no gene match. In germline, CDR1 is SGHRS, CDR2 YFSETQ. The CDR3 is 17 residues long. The CDR3 coding sequence is TGCGCCAGCAGCTTGCCCCTACTAGCGGGGAAAGACAATGAGCAGTTCTTC. This encodes CASSLPLLAGKDNEQFF.

The chain is built from TRBV7-6 and TRBJ2-7; D tentatively fits TRBD1 or TRBD2 (5 bases each). The V end was cut by 5 bases, the J end by 5 bases, with 13 bases between. Germline CDR1 is SGHVS and CDR2 is FNYEAQ. The CDR3 has 13 residues. The CDR3 here is CASSRDGNDEQYF. CDR3 DNA: TGTGCCAGCAGCCGGGACGGTAACGACGAGCAGTACTTC.

This clonotype has only a few counts. The chain links TRBV12-3 or TRBV12-4 to TRBJ1-1; TRBD1 agrees at 10 bases. This CDR3 contains 16 residues. Trimming at V came to 6 bases and at J to 4 bases, leaving 11 bases not matched to a gene. The CDR3 loop reads CASSPRQGASLTEAFF. The CDR3 DNA reads TGTGCCAGCAGCCCACGACAGGGGGCGAGCCTCACTGAAGCTTTCTTT.

This clonotype was seen more than once but under ten times. The V call is TRBV10-3, the J call TRBJ1-2, with 12 bases fitting TRBD1. The V segment lost 6 bases and the J segment 13 bases; nucleotides outside the gene matches: 9. Germline lookup yields CDR1 ENHRY and CDR2 SYGVKD. CDR3 length: 13 residues. As DNA, the CDR3 is TGTGCCATCAGGGAGGGACAGGGGGCAGTTGGCACCTTC. It specifies CAIREGQGAVGTF.

This clonotype was detected once. The chain joins TRBV6-8 to TRBJ2-3, with TRBD2 matching over 9 bases. The germline CDR1 and CDR2 sequences are MNHGY and SAAAGT. Trimming cost V 7 bases and J 2 bases; bases outside gene matches: 13. The CDR3 loop spans 17 amino acids. The CDR3 DNA reads TGTGCCAGCAAGTGTGGCGTAGCGGGGGCTAACACAGATACGCAGTATTTT. Amino acid sequence: CASKCGVAGANTDTQYF.

V usage is TRBV11-2 and J usage is TRBJ2-2, with 11 bases that match TRBD1. The germline V gene has CDR1 SGHAT and CDR2 FQNNGV. Trimming removed 3 bases from V and 5 bases from J; junction bases left unmatched: 11. The CDR3 extends over 18 amino acids. CDR3 coding DNA: TGTGCCAGCAGCTTCCGGCGGCGGGGACAGGGGGGAACCGGGGAGCTGTTTTTT. Translating gives CASSFRRRGQGGTGELFF.

Relative to its sample, this clonotype is medium-sized. The rearrangement links TRBV19 to TRBJ1-5; TRBD1 agrees at 8 bases. CDR3 size: 14 residues. The V gene's germline CDR1 is LNHDA and CDR2 SQIVND (reference sequence). Trimming at V came to 5 bases and at J to 5 bases, leaving 5 bases not matched to a gene. The CDR3: CASSPGTGYQPQHF. The CDR3 bases are TGTGCCAGTAGTCCAGGGACAGGATATCAGCCCCAGCATTTT.

The chain recombines TRBV6-1 with TRBJ1-1, with TRBD1 as a possible D gene (5 bases). Looked up from germline, CDR1 is MNHNS and CDR2 is SASEGT. Trimming removed 4 bases at V and 0 bases at J, with 9 bases between. The CDR3 sequence is 14 residues long. CDR3 protein: CASSGRGMNTEAFF. Here the CDR3 DNA reads TGTGCCAGCAGTGGGAGGGGTATGAACACTGAAGCTTTCTTT.

The V and J genes are TRBV7-2 and TRBJ2-7; D is possibly TRBD1 (6 bases). The V end was cut by 1 base, the J end by 1 base, with 20 bases between. The germline V gene has CDR1 SGHTA and CDR2 FQGNSA. CDR3 size: 18 residues. The CDR3 DNA reads TGTGCCAGCAGCTTAGATCTCCAGGGGACAACAATGTCCTACGAGCAGTACTTC. Translating it yields CASSLDLQGTTMSYEQYF.

The chain carries TRBV4-3 and TRBJ2-7, with D hard to call. The V end lost 3 bases, the J end lost 0 bases, and 12 bases lay between the germline ends. This CDR3 spans 15 amino acids. Per germline, CDR1 LGHNA and CDR2 YSLEER. CDR3 DNA: TGCGCCAGCAGCCACACGACTGATAGCTCCTACGAGCAGTACTTC. Amino acids: CASSHTTDSSYEQYF.

The chain is built from TRBV20-1 and TRBJ2-3; 11 nucleotides match TRBD2. J gave up 4 bases and V 7 bases, and 4 bases lay outside the gene matches. This CDR3 comprises 13 residues. In germline, CDR1 is DFQATT, CDR2 SNEGSKA (reference sequence). Here the CDR3 reads CSVILAGADTQYF. CDR3 DNA sequence: TGCAGTGTTATACTAGCGGGAGCAGATACGCAGTATTTT.

The chain recombines TRBV19 with TRBJ1-1; D unresolved. The CDR3 contains 13 residues. Trimming left V 7 bases short and J 3 bases short, with 12 bases between. Germline values: CDR1 LNHDA, CDR2 SQIVND (reference sequence). The CDR3 DNA reads as TGTGCCAGTATAGACCCCGAGGACACTGAAGCTTTCTTT. Protein: CASIDPEDTEAFF. Complete variable domain (other parts from reference TRBV19 and TRBJ1-1): DGGITQSPKYLFRKEGQNVTLSCEQNLNHDAMYWYRQDPGQGLRLIYYSQIVNDFQKGDIAEGYSVSREKKESFPLTVTSAQKNPTAFYLCASIDPEDTEAFFGQGTRLTVV.

V usage is TRBV7-9 and J usage is TRBJ2-6; TRBD2 is a possible D gene (6 bases). Trimming pared 5 bases from V and 0 bases from J, leaving 17 bases between. CDR3 length equals 18 residues. From germline, CDR1 is SEHNR and CDR2 FQNEAQ (reference sequence). The CDR3 is CASSLGRTRLSGANVLTF. The CDR3 coding sequence is TGTGCCAGCAGCCTTGGGAGGACCCGCCTCTCTGGGGCCAACGTCCTGACTTTC.

The genes are TRBV20-1 and TRBJ2-5; 7 positions agree with TRBD1. Germline CDR1 reads DFQATT; CDR2 reads SNEGSKA (reference sequence). V lost 2 bases and J lost 4; bases outside the gene matches: 1. The CDR3 is made up of 12 amino acids. CDR3 sequence reads: CSARRQGETQYF. Written as DNA, the CDR3 is TGCAGTGCTAGACGACAGGGAGAGACCCAGTACTTC.

This clonotype was seen only a few times. The V and J genes are TRBV20-1 and TRBJ2-3; tentative D call: TRBD1 (6 bases). This CDR3 has 15 amino acids. CDR1 and CDR2 (germline): DFQATT, SNEGSKA (reference sequence). V lost 0 bases to trimming and J lost 5 bases, with 15 bases between them. The CDR3 DNA follows: TGCAGTGCTAGAGACCCTCAGGGGCGAGGAGATACGCAGTATTTT. This gives the protein CSARDPQGRGDTQYF.

The rearrangement links TRBV20-1 to TRBJ2-7, with D tentatively TRBD1 (5 bases). From germline, CDR1 is DFQATT and CDR2 SNEGSKA (reference sequence). The CDR3 runs to 15 residues. Trimming removed 0 bases at V and 3 bases at J, with 15 bases between. The CDR3 is CSARDYDSTLYEQYF. CDR3 nucleotides: TGCAGTGCTAGAGATTACGACAGTACCCTCTACGAGCAGTACTTC.

This clonotype has more than one count but fewer than ten. The genes are TRBV7-2 and TRBJ2-7, with 10 bases aligning to TRBD1. The CDR3 length is 16 residues. The germline gives CDR1 SGHTA, CDR2 FQGNSA. Trimming cost V 5 bases and J 3 bases; bases outside gene matches: 10. The CDR3 DNA reads as TGTGCCAGCAGCCGCACGAGGACAGGGGGTTACTACGAGCAGTACTTC. It translates to CASSRTRTGGYYEQYF.

The chain has TRBV7-2 and TRBJ2-7; TRBD2 aligns across 11 bases. From germline, CDR1 is SGHTA and CDR2 FQGNSA. The junction had 6 bases not matched to a gene; V was cut back by 5 bases and J by 3 bases. The CDR3 consists of 15 residues. CDR3 loop: CASSPGTSGGYEQYF. Written as DNA, the CDR3 is TGTGCCAGCAGCCCCGGGACTAGCGGTGGCTACGAGCAGTACTTC.

The chain recombines TRBV6-2 or TRBV6-3 with TRBJ2-5, with D possibly TRBD1 on 6 matching bases. The V end was cut by 2 bases, the J end by 4 bases, with 14 bases between. The CDR3 contains 15 residues. Per the germline V gene, CDR1 is MNHEY and CDR2 is SVGEGT. The CDR3 nucleotides are TGTGCCAGCAGTTACCCAGGGGCGAATCGAGAGACCCAGTACTTC. Residues: CASSYPGANRETQYF.

This clonotype was observed a few times. V usage is TRBV18 and J usage is TRBJ1-5, with D possibly TRBD1 on 5 matching bases. V was clipped by 6 bases and J by 1 base, with 7 bases between them. The CDR3 extends over 13 amino acids. Germline V CDR1 and CDR2: KGHSH, LQKENI. The CDR3 nucleotides are TGTGCCAGCTCCCGGGACAGCAATCAGCCCCAGCATTTT. Protein sequence: CASSRDSNQPQHF.

This clonotype was counted a single time. The conserved closing phenylalanine or tryptophan is absent in this CDR3, likely reflecting a read error. This chain uses TRBV20-1 with TRBJ2-2; D is undetermined. V dropped 6 bases and J dropped 1 base, with 6 bases sitting between them. The germline gives CDR1 DFQATT, CDR2 SNEGSKA (reference sequence). The CDR3 loop spans 12 amino acids. CDR3 residues: CSARENTGELFS. For the CDR3, the DNA is TGCAGTGCGCGAGAGAACACCGGGGAGCTGTTTTCT.

The chain carries TRBV20-1 and TRBJ2-1, with TRBD2 as a possible D gene (6 bases). The germline CDR1 and CDR2 sequences are DFQATT and SNEGSKA (reference sequence). This CDR3 is 15 amino acids long. Deletions cut 2 bases from V and 4 bases from J, with 15 bases between. CDR3 amino acids: CSARLSGNRYNEQFF. In nucleotides, the CDR3 is TGCAGTGCTAGACTTAGCGGCAACCGGTACAATGAGCAGTTCTTC.

V usage is TRBV20-1 and J usage is TRBJ2-5, with D possibly matching TRBD2 (5 bases). CDR3 size: 14 residues. V was trimmed by 3 bases and J by 1 base, leaving 12 bases between them. CDR1 and CDR2 (germline): DFQATT, SNEGSKA (reference sequence). CDR3: CSASGSGIQETQYF. CDR3 coding DNA: TGCAGTGCTAGCGGGTCGGGAATCCAAGAGACCCAGTACTTC.

This clonotype has just a few counts. This chain joins TRBV2 and TRBJ2-5; 7 bases fit TRBD2. This CDR3 has 14 amino acids. V trimming: 6 bases; J trimming: 2 bases; junction bases outside the gene matches: 6. In germline, CDR1 is SNHLY, CDR2 FYNNEI. The DNA of the CDR3 is TGTGCCAGCAGCCGGGACTATAATCAAGAGACCCAGTACTTC. As protein: CASSRDYNQETQYF. The variable domain in full, completed from reference TRBV2 and TRBJ2-5, reads EPEVTQTPSHQVTQMGQEVILRCVPISNHLYFYWYRQILGQKVEFLVSFYNNEISEKSEIFDDQFSVERPDGSNFTLKIRSTKLEDSAMYFCASSRDYNQETQYFGPGTRLLVL.

The chain employs TRBV25-1 and TRBJ2-5, with unresolved D. Germline assignment: CDR1 MGHDK and CDR2 SYGVNS. V dropped 4 bases and J dropped 5 bases, with 8 bases sitting between them. CDR3 length: 12 amino acids. CDR3 residues: CASSAPQETQYF. In DNA form, the CDR3 reads TGTGCCAGCAGTGCACCCCAGGAGACCCAGTACTTC. Filled out from reference TRBV25-1 and TRBJ2-5, the complete variable domain reads EADIYQTPRYLVIGTGKKITLECSQTMGHDKMYWYQQDPGMELHLIHYSYGVNSTEKGDLSSESTVSRIRTEHFPLTLESARPSHTSQYLCASSAPQETQYFGPGTRLLVL.

The V call is TRBV28, the J call TRBJ1-2; the D is unclear. CDR1 and CDR2 from the germline V gene are MDHEN and SYDVKM. V gave up 0 bases and J gave up 5 bases, with 4 bases separating them. The CDR3 is 12 amino acids. The CDR3 protein is CASSLWPYGYTF. CDR3 bases: TGTGCCAGCAGTTTATGGCCATATGGCTACACCTTC.

This clonotype showed up just once. This rearrangement joins TRBV7-9 to TRBJ2-7, with D hard to call. V was cut by 5 bases and J by 0 bases, with 11 bases left in between. CDR1 and CDR2 (germline): SEHNR, FQNEAQ (reference sequence). The CDR3 runs 14 residues. The CDR3 loop is CASSTLGSSYEQYF. The CDR3 nucleotides read TGTGCCAGCAGCACTCTGGGTAGCTCCTACGAGCAGTACTTC.

This clonotype showed up just a few times. This chain links TRBV27 with TRBJ1-1, with TRBD1 identical over 8 bases. Trimming removed 6 bases from V and 6 bases from J; junction bases left unmatched: 15. Germline CDR1 MNHEY, CDR2 SMNVEV (reference sequence). The CDR3 sequence is 16 residues long. DNA of the CDR3: TGTGCCAGCAGGGGTACTGGCCAGGGGGCCTGGGCTGAAGCTTTCTTT. This sequence encodes CASRGTGQGAWAEAFF.

This clonotype has only a few counts. The V gene is TRBV27, the J gene TRBJ2-2; TRBD1 agrees at 9 bases. J was trimmed by 9 bases and V by 5 bases; bases with no gene match: 13. Germline V gene lookup returns CDR1 MNHEY and CDR2 SMNVEV (reference sequence). The CDR3 extends over 16 amino acids. The CDR3 loop is CASSHNSGQGNRELFF. The CDR3 nucleotides are TGTGCCAGCAGTCATAATTCGGGACAGGGTAACCGGGAGCTGTTTTTT.

J is TRBJ1-1 and V is TRBV29-1; D unresolved. This CDR3 region has 11 residues. CDR1 and CDR2 from the germline V gene are SQVTM and ANQGSEA. V was shortened by 5 bases and J by 4 bases, with 8 bases between the two germline ends. As DNA, the CDR3 is TGCAGCGTTTCAGCGATCACTGAAGCTTTCTTT. Translation gives CSVSAITEAFF.

This clonotype was counted between two and nine times. The rearrangement uses TRBV20-1 and TRBJ1-4; maybe TRBD1 (5 bases). The germline CDR1 and CDR2 sequences are DFQATT and SNEGSKA (reference sequence). The CDR3 covers 14 residues. The germline V and J ends were trimmed by 6 bases and 0 bases, with 11 bases remaining between them. CDR3 DNA sequence: TGCAGTGCGCCGGGGCAGACAACTAATGAAAAACTGTTTTTT. Residues: CSAPGQTTNEKLFF.